This is a list of T cell receptor beta chains from one sample in a study of shared clonotypes between healthy human individuals. Profiled with immunoSEQ multiplex PCR; TCRdb holds only in-frame clones, not every one. Of some 2 million clones in the sample, 90% to 95% were seen once. The specimen sequenced was naive CD4+ T cells sorted from blood. These receptors were collected from a man younger than 35 in good health. Both conserved end residues are part of each CDR3. A D gene is named only where the DNA matches it firmly. Not all rows give a size; the values are once, few, many and, for expanded clones, a class.

j_call clone_size v_call d_call cdr3_aa cdr3_nt
TRBJ1-6 few TRBV6-6 NA CAIRGPGHSPLHF TGTGCCATCCGAGGTCCGGGGCATTCACCCCTCCACTTT
TRBJ2-1 NA TRBV6-5 NA CASSYSSSNEQFF TGTGCCAGCAGTTACTCGTCCTCTAACGAGCAGTTCTTC
TRBJ1-2 NA TRBV5-6 NA CASSLGQVLAFTYGYTF TGTGCCAGCAGCTTGGGGCAGGTGCTAGCCTTTACCTATGGCTACACCTTC
TRBJ1-6 NA TRBV27 TRBD1 CASSLRQGVNNSPLHF TGTGCCAGCAGTTTGCGGCAGGGGGTAAATAATTCACCCCTCCACTTT
TRBJ1-4 NA TRBV9 TRBD1 CASSAGTGAVGEKLFF TGTGCCAGCAGCGCCGGGACAGGGGCCGTGGGGGAAAAACTGTTTTTT
TRBJ2-2 once TRBV7-2 NA CASSPPTGATGELFF TGTGCCAGCAGCCCCCCGACGGGTGCCACCGGGGAGCTGTTTTTT
TRBJ2-6 once TRBV6-1 NA CASRGSGANVLTF TGTGCCAGCAGGGGAAGCGGGGCCAACGTCCTGACTTTC
TRBJ2-5 NA TRBV10-3 TRBD2 CAISATSGGAETQYF TGTGCCATCAGTGCTACTAGCGGGGGGGCCGAGACCCAGTACTTC
TRBJ2-5 NA TRBV19 NA CASSSASPETQYF TGTGCCAGTAGTAGCGCTAGCCCCGAGACCCAGTACTTC
TRBJ1-2 NA TRBV7-2 TRBD1 CASSLDSGGNYGYTF TGTGCCAGCAGCTTAGATTCAGGGGGTAACTATGGCTACACCTTC
TRBJ2-3 NA TRBV21-1 NA CASSNGSADTQYF TGTGCCAGCAGCAACGGAAGCGCAGATACGCAGTATTTT
TRBJ1-1 NA TRBV6-6 TRBD1 CASKIQGAFAEAFF TGTGCCAGCAAAATACAGGGGGCGTTCGCTGAAGCTTTCTTT
TRBJ2-7 once TRBV10-3 NA CAISDFEGIEGVGEQYF TGTGCCATCAGTGATTTTGAGGGAATTGAAGGGGTGGGCGAGCAGTACTTC
TRBJ2-3 NA TRBV5-1 TRBD1 CASSLDRQGADTQYF TGCGCCAGCAGCTTGGACCGACAGGGCGCAGATACGCAGTATTTT
TRBJ1-1 NA TRBV11-2 TRBD1 CASSLFVGQDGRNTEAFF TGTGCCAGCAGCTTATTTGTAGGACAGGACGGTCGGAACACTGAAGCTTTCTTT
TRBJ1-1 NA TRBV5-1 NA CASSSRQAQAEAFF TGCGCCAGCAGCTCTCGACAGGCCCAAGCTGAAGCTTTCTTT
TRBJ2-1 once TRBV11-2 NA CASKGVSSYNEQFF TGTGCCAGCAAAGGGGTTAGCTCCTACAATGAGCAGTTCTTC
TRBJ2-7 once TRBV10-1 TRBD2 CASSPSGAGYEQYF TGCGCCAGCAGCCCCAGCGGGGCCGGGTACGAGCAGTACTTC
TRBJ1-4 NA TRBV2 NA CASTTQGRGSEKLFF TGTGCCAGCACAACCCAGGGCAGAGGCAGCGAAAAACTGTTTTTT
TRBJ2-1 NA TRBV5-1 NA CASSFTYNEQFF TGCGCCAGCAGCTTCACCTACAATGAGCAGTTCTTC
TRBJ1-2 NA TRBV28 TRBD1 CASSSGTGWVGYGYTF TGTGCCAGCAGTTCCGGGACAGGGTGGGTTGGCTATGGCTACACCTTC
TRBJ2-7 NA TRBV30 NA CAWSADRARGEQYF TGTGCCTGGAGCGCAGACAGAGCCCGGGGTGAGCAGTACTTC